These 30 T cell receptor beta chains were sequenced from one sample in a study of response to subunit inactivated influenza vaccine. TCRdb re-called the RT-PCR reads with MiXCR, one entry per CDR3 protein. The table includes around 530,000 distinct CDR3 sequences, 15% to 20% detected once. The sequenced sample was CD4+ T cells sorted from PBMCs, obtained approximately 25 months after vaccination. The receptors shown here come from a man between 45 and 75 years old who received an inactivated influenza vaccine.

This chain uses TRBV6-1 with TRBJ1-1; 7 nucleotides align to TRBD1. J lost 3 bases, V lost 1 base, and 5 bases had no gene match. CDR1 MNHNS and CDR2 SASEGT come from the germline V gene. The CDR3 consists of 15 residues. As DNA, the CDR3 is TGTGCCAGCAGTGAAGTTGGAGGGGGCTACACTGAAGCTTTCTTT. Protein sequence: CASSEVGGGYTEAFF.

This clonotype has more than one count but fewer than ten. The chain joins TRBV6-1 to TRBJ2-3; D not resolved. Trimming left V 3 bases short and J 4 bases short, with 14 bases between. This CDR3 region has 15 residues. Germline loops: CDR1 MNHNS, CDR2 SASEGT. The CDR3 here is CASSESVTPADTQYF. The CDR3 nucleotides read TGTGCCAGCAGTGAGAGCGTTACTCCCGCAGATACGCAGTATTTT.

The V call is TRBV19, the J call TRBJ2-1, with 9 bases matching TRBD1. The germline V gene has CDR1 LNHDA and CDR2 SQIVND (reference sequence). The J segment lost 9 bases and the V segment lost 5 bases, leaving 8 bases of the junction unmatched. This CDR3 contains 14 residues. The CDR3 DNA reads TGTGCCAGTAGTGTAATGGGACAGGGAGCTGAGCAGTTCTTC. Translating gives CASSVMGQGAEQFF. Based on the CDR3 plus reference TRBV19 and TRBJ2-1, the full variable domain is DGGITQSPKYLFRKEGQNVTLSCEQNLNHDAMYWYRQDPGQGLRLIYYSQIVNDFQKGDIAEGYSVSREKKESFPLTVTSAQKNPTAFYLCASSVMGQGAEQFFGPGTRLTVL.

This clonotype was observed a few times. CDR3 sequence: CASSPASSNYGYTF. In nucleotides, the CDR3 is TGTGCCAGCAGCCCGGCGAGCTCGAACTATGGCTACACCTTC. The chain joins TRBV7-2 to TRBJ1-2; no clear D. The germline gives CDR1 SGHTA, CDR2 FQGNSA. This CDR3 contains 14 residues. V lost 5 bases and J lost 2, with 12 bases in between.

This clonotype was recorded a few times. The chain carries TRBV12-3 or TRBV12-4 and TRBJ2-3; D is uncertain. V lost 6 bases and J 5 bases, leaving 12 bases between the germline ends. The CDR3 extends over 13 amino acids. CDR3 in amino acids: CASSPRVGDTQYF. In DNA, the CDR3 is TGTGCCAGCAGCCCTAGGGTTGGAGATACGCAGTATTTT.

This clonotype has more than one count but fewer than ten. This chain joins TRBV20-1 and TRBJ1-4; D is possibly TRBD1 (5 bases). The CDR3 has 15 residues. CDR1 DFQATT and CDR2 SNEGSKA come from the germline V gene (reference sequence). The germline V and J ends were trimmed by 3 bases and 7 bases, with 18 bases remaining between them. CDR3 sequence (DNA): TGCAGTGCTAGGGGTGTCACCGGGACCCGTGAAAAACTGTTTTTT. Translated: CSARGVTGTREKLFF.

This clonotype showed up just once. The chain employs TRBV7-6 and TRBJ2-3; 8 bases fit TRBD2. The CDR3 is made up of 13 amino acids. The J segment lost 6 bases and the V segment lost 7 bases, leaving 6 bases of the junction unmatched. Germline CDR1 and CDR2: SGHVS and FNYEAQ. The CDR3 DNA sequence: TGTGCCAGCAAGGCGGGGGGTTGGGATACGCAGTATTTT. This encodes CASKAGGWDTQYF.

V gene TRBV2 combines with J gene TRBJ2-7, with D maybe TRBD1 (6 bases). CDR1 and CDR2 from the germline V gene are SNHLY and FYNNEI. V was clipped by 2 bases and J by 3 bases, with 11 bases between them. This CDR3 region has 14 residues. The CDR3 protein is CASSEIGGNYEQYF. CDR3 sequence (DNA): TGTGCCAGCAGTGAAATTGGGGGCAACTACGAGCAGTACTTC.

Only a few counts were recorded for this clonotype. This chain uses TRBV20-1 with TRBJ1-3; D uncertain. The CDR3 spans 12 residues. Germline values: CDR1 DFQATT, CDR2 SNEGSKA (reference sequence). The V end was cut by 6 bases, the J end by 8 bases, with 14 bases between. Here the CDR3 DNA reads TGCAGTGCAAAGACCAGAAGAGACACCATATATTTT. This translates into CSAKTRRDTIYF.

The chain links TRBV4-2 to TRBJ2-3; 12 nucleotides align to TRBD2. The V and J ends lost 2 bases and 2 bases, in that order; junction bases with no gene match: 5. The CDR3 extends over 17 amino acids. The V gene's germline CDR1 is LGHNA and CDR2 YNFKEQ. The CDR3 spells CASSQTTSGGYTDTQYF. In nucleotides, the CDR3 is TGTGCCAGCAGCCAAACGACTAGCGGGGGTTACACAGATACGCAGTATTTT.

This clonotype was detected only a few times. This rearrangement joins TRBV6-2 or TRBV6-3 to TRBJ1-1; tentative D call: TRBD1 (6 bases). CDR1 MNHEY and CDR2 SVGEGT come from the germline V gene. This CDR3 spans 12 amino acids. V was pared by 5 bases and J by 10 bases, with 14 bases between. The CDR3 DNA reads as TGTGCCAGCAGTCACAACAGGGAAGGAGCTTTCTTT. Its protein is CASSHNREGAFF.

This chain joins TRBV9 and TRBJ2-1; TRBD1 might be the D (5 bases). The germline V gene has CDR1 SGDLS and CDR2 YYNGEE. This CDR3 is 13 amino acids long. Trimming cost V 0 bases and J 4 bases, with 5 bases left between them. In DNA form, the CDR3 reads TGTGCCAGCAGCGTAGACAGGTACAATGAGCAGTTCTTC. Amino acids: CASSVDRYNEQFF. Complete variable domain (other parts from reference TRBV9 and TRBJ2-1): DSGVTQTPKHLITATGQRVTLRCSPRSGDLSVYWYQQSLDQGLQFLIQYYNGEERAKGNILERFSAQQFPDLHSELNLSSLELGDSALYFCASSVDRYNEQFFGPGTRLTVL.

V and J are TRBV6-2 or TRBV6-3 and TRBJ2-5, with 11 bases aligning to TRBD2. This CDR3 spans 16 amino acids. CDR1 and CDR2 from the germline V gene are MNHEY and SVGEGT. With 4 bases clipped from V and 5 bases from J, the junction kept 9 bases outside the gene matches. Here the CDR3 DNA reads TGTGCCAGCAGTTTCCGGGGACTAGCGGTCCGCGAGACCCAGTACTTC. Amino acids: CASSFRGLAVRETQYF.

The V call is TRBV20-1, the J call TRBJ2-4; unclear D gene. V dropped 0 bases and J dropped 7 bases, with 4 bases sitting between them. The germline V gene encodes CDR1 DFQATT and CDR2 SNEGSKA (reference sequence). This CDR3 has 11 amino acids. CDR3 bases: TGCAGTGCTAGAGACCCTAACATTCAGTACTTC. Translated: CSARDPNIQYF.

In its sample, this clonotype was seen a few times. This chain uses TRBV7-2 with TRBJ2-3; 11 bases fit TRBD2. V lost 3 bases and J lost 5; bases outside the gene matches: 7. The CDR3 is 16 residues long. From germline, CDR1 is SGHTA and CDR2 FQGNSA. CDR3 region: CASSFTSGSTGDTQYF. The CDR3 DNA sequence: TGTGCCAGCAGCTTTACTAGCGGGAGTACGGGAGATACGCAGTATTTT. Looking up the rest from reference TRBV7-2 and TRBJ2-3 gives the full variable domain: GAGVSQSPSNKVTEKGKDVELRCDPISGHTALYWYRQSLGQGLEFLIYFQGNSAPDKSGLPSDRFSAERTGGSVSTLTIQRTQQEDSAVYLCASSFTSGSTGDTQYFGPGTRLTVL.

This clonotype appeared a few times. The rearrangement joins TRBV5-6 to TRBJ2-1, with TRBD2 identical over 8 bases. The germline CDR1 and CDR2 sequences are SGHDT and YYEEEE. The CDR3 is 16 amino acids. The junction had 2 bases not matched to a gene; V was cut back by 0 bases and J by 0 bases. The CDR3 reads CASSLDGGGSYNEQFF. The DNA for the CDR3 is TGTGCCAGCAGCTTGGACGGGGGGGGCTCCTACAATGAGCAGTTCTTC. Complete variable domain (other parts from reference TRBV5-6 and TRBJ2-1): DAGVTQSPTHLIKTRGQQVTLRCSPKSGHDTVSWYQQALGQGPQFIFQYYEEEERQRGNFPDRFSGHQFPNYSSELNVNALLLGDSALYLCASSLDGGGSYNEQFFGPGTRLTVL.

This clonotype was seen many times. The chain carries TRBV20-1 and TRBJ2-1; D call uncertain. V gave up 1 base and J gave up 0 bases, with 7 bases separating them. The length of the CDR3 is 14 residues. Germline assignment: CDR1 DFQATT and CDR2 SNEGSKA (reference sequence). The CDR3 DNA sequence: TGCAGTGCTAGAGGTACAAGCTCCTACAATGAGCAGTTCTTC. Translation: CSARGTSSYNEQFF.

The chain employs TRBV9 and TRBJ2-2, with 9 bases fitting TRBD1. The CDR3 is 15 residues long. The junction had 4 bases not matched to a gene; V was cut back by 2 bases and J by 5 bases. Germline CDR1 SGDLS, CDR2 YYNGEE. CDR3 in amino acids: CASSVGTGNTGELFF. The CDR3 bases are TGTGCCAGCAGCGTCGGGACAGGGAATACCGGGGAGCTGTTTTTT.

The sample holds a few counts of this clonotype. The rearrangement joins TRBV5-6 to TRBJ2-5; either TRBD1 or TRBD2 may supply D (5 bases each). Trimming took 5 bases from V and 7 from J, leaving 18 bases between them. This CDR3 region has 14 residues. Per germline, CDR1 SGHDT and CDR2 YYEEEE. The CDR3 sequence is CASRYTGDLGTQYF. CDR3 sequence (DNA): TGTGCCAGCAGGTATACCGGGGACCTTGGGACCCAGTACTTC.

This clonotype was seen a handful of times. This sequence joins TRBV7-2 and TRBJ2-1; D not certain. The CDR3 has 16 residues. Trimming cost V 1 base and J 5 bases, with 15 bases left between them. The germline V gene encodes CDR1 SGHTA and CDR2 FQGNSA. DNA of the CDR3: TGTGCCAGCAGCTTAGTGCTTGGCAGTAGGAACAATGAGCAGTTCTTC. It specifies CASSLVLGSRNNEQFF.

The genes are TRBV7-2 and TRBJ2-5, with D perhaps assigned TRBD1 or TRBD2 (5 bases each). Germline V gene lookup returns CDR1 SGHTA and CDR2 FQGNSA. The germline V and J ends were trimmed by 3 bases and 2 bases, with 10 bases remaining between them. The CDR3 consists of 14 residues. The CDR3 loop reads CASSFQWGQETQYF. The CDR3 region has the DNA TGTGCCAGCAGCTTCCAATGGGGGCAAGAGACCCAGTACTTC.

A few counts support this clonotype. This rearrangement joins TRBV28 to TRBJ2-1, with D possibly being TRBD1 (5 bases). Germline V lookup: CDR1 MDHEN, CDR2 SYDVKM. This CDR3 is built from 11 residues. Deletions cut 6 bases from V and 15 bases from J, with 15 bases between. CDR3 DNA: TGTGCCAGCAGAAGGGGTCTCGAAGGGTTCTTC. It yields the protein CASRRGLEGFF.

This clonotype appeared a few times. The J gene is TRBJ2-1, the V gene TRBV9; TRBD2 aligns across 9 bases. The germline V gene has CDR1 SGDLS and CDR2 YYNGEE. V lost 3 bases and J lost 10; bases outside the gene matches: 11. This CDR3 comprises 15 residues. CDR3 DNA sequence: TGTGCCAGCAGCGGGACTAGCGAAAGAACCGGGGAGCAGTTCTTC. Translation: CASSGTSERTGEQFF.

This clonotype was counted a few times. The chain links TRBV3-1 to TRBJ1-1; the D is unclear. The germline V and J ends were trimmed by 4 bases and 0 bases, with 9 bases remaining between them. CDR1 and CDR2 (germline): LGHDT, YNNKEL (reference sequence). The CDR3 sequence is 14 residues long. The CDR3 reads CASSRIGVNTEAFF. CDR3 DNA sequence: TGTGCCAGCAGCCGGATTGGAGTGAACACTGAAGCTTTCTTT.

This rearrangement joins TRBV13 to TRBJ2-7, with 10 bases that match TRBD1. The CDR3 extends over 15 amino acids. V lost 4 bases to trimming and J lost 3 bases; unmatched junction nucleotides: 6. The germline V gene encodes CDR1 PRHDT and CDR2 FYEKMQ (reference sequence). CDR3 sequence reads: CASSSPTGGFYEQYF. CDR3 DNA sequence: TGTGCCAGCAGCTCTCCGACAGGGGGCTTCTACGAGCAGTACTTC.

This clonotype was found many times. The V call is TRBV12-3 or TRBV12-4, the J call TRBJ1-1; D is uncertain. The V end lost 3 bases, the J end lost 1 base, and 12 bases lay between the germline ends. This CDR3 contains 15 residues. The chain's CDR3 is CASSFILTANTEAFF. CDR3 DNA: TGTGCCAGCAGTTTTATCCTCACAGCGAACACTGAAGCTTTCTTT.

This sequence joins TRBV12-3 or TRBV12-4 and TRBJ2-2; 7 bases fit TRBD1. V was clipped by 6 bases and J by 4 bases; unmatched bases: 5. The CDR3 sequence is 14 residues long. DNA for the CDR3: TGTGCCAGCAGCACCGGGACAGCCACCGGGGAGCTGTTTTTT. Translated, it gives CASSTGTATGELFF.

The chain recombines TRBV29-1 with TRBJ2-3, with 7 bases that match TRBD1. Per the germline V gene, CDR1 is SQVTM and CDR2 is ANQGSEA. This CDR3 has 12 amino acids. Losses at the gene ends were 4 bases for V and 6 bases for J; bases not matched to a gene: 4. CDR3 sequence: CSVGGGSDTQYF. CDR3 nucleotides: TGCAGCGTTGGAGGGGGCTCGGATACGCAGTATTTT.

J is TRBJ1-2 and V is TRBV2, with a tentative D call TRBD1 (5 bases). The CDR3 is made up of 13 amino acids. V was shortened by 3 bases and J by 4 bases, with 9 bases between the two germline ends. The germline V gene encodes CDR1 SNHLY and CDR2 FYNNEI. CDR3 bases: TGTGCCAGCAGTGATGGGGGGGGCTATGGCTACACCTTC. Translated, it gives CASSDGGGYGYTF.

V usage is TRBV20-1 and J usage is TRBJ1-5; possible D gene TRBD1, 6 bases. In germline, CDR1 is DFQATT, CDR2 SNEGSKA (reference sequence). Trimming removed 3 bases at V and 0 bases at J, with 12 bases between. This CDR3 is 15 amino acids long. CDR3: CSARGARVSNQPQHF. In DNA form, the CDR3 reads TGCAGTGCTAGGGGGGCGCGGGTTAGCAATCAGCCCCAGCATTTT.